The clone carrying this TCR beta chain was detected a few times. Its target is not known. Germline V CDR1 and CDR2: MDHEN, SYDVKM. Trimming took off 2 bases at V and 1 base at J, with 6 bases between the two ends. The CDR3 is made up of 14 amino acids. The sample belongs to a study of T cell repertoires in cytomegalovirus infection. Study context: Both CMV infection and a matching HLA type were indicated by public TCR beta signatures. Study outcomes and limitations: Cumulative public TCR beta family frequency identified CMV carriers with the relevant HLA. Dominant in the ex vivo response were TCR beta clonotypes restricted by HLA-C and specific for CMV.

TCRdb re-called the reads with MiXCR, one entry per CDR3 protein. The sample yields roughly 570,000 distinct CDR3 sequences, over 35% seen once. The genes are TRBV28 and TRBJ2-1, with unresolved D. The origin of this receptor is a human donor in good health (CMV status not recorded). Some clones in this sample may be carry-over from other donors' samples. This material consisted of cultured PBMCs, taken from culture after CMV antigen stimulation. CDR3 sequence: CASSLVESYNEQFF. The CDR3 DNA reads TGTGCCAGCAGTTTAGTCGAATCCTACAATGAGCAGTTCTTC.